This TCR beta chain was captured by sequencing in a study of PD-L1 blockade in urothelial cancer. Time point noted: pretreatment peripheral blood. This CDR3 is 13 amino acids long. V lost 10 bases and J lost 5, with 17 bases in between. Germline V gene lookup returns CDR1 MDHEN and CDR2 SYDVKM. TCRdb keeps only in-frame clones here, not all; method: immunoSEQ multiplex PCR. The sample has approximately 41,000 clones, about 82% seen once. Sequencing used PBMCs, obtained around atezolizumab (anti-PD-L1) treatment. The rearrangement uses TRBV28 and TRBJ1-1; a weak D match, TRBD1 (5 bases). The source of this sequence is a man aged 80 or over with urothelial cancer. CDR3 residues: CATLRTGGTEAFF. CDR3 DNA sequence: TGTGCCACCCTCCGTACAGGCGGTACTGAAGCTTTCTTT.